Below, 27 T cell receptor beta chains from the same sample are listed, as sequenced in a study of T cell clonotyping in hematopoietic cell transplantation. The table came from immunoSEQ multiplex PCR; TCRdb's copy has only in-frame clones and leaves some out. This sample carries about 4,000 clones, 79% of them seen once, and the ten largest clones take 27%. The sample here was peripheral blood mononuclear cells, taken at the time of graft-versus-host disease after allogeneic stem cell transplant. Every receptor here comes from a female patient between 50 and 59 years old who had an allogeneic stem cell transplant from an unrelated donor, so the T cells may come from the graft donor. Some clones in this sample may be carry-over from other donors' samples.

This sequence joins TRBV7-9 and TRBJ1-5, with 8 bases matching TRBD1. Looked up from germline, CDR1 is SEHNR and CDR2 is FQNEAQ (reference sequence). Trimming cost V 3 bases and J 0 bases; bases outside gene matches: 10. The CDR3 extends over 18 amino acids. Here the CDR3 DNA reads TGTGCCAGCAGCTTTTTCGGACAGGGCTATAATAGCAATCAGCCCCAGCATTTT. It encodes CASSFFGQGYNSNQPQHF.

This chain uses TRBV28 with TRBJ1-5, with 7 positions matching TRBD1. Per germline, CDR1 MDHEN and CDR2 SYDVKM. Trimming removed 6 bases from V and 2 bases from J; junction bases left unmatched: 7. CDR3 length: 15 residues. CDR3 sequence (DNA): TGTGCCAGCAGCCCCGACAGGGTTGGCAATCAGCCCCAGCATTTT. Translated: CASSPDRVGNQPQHF.

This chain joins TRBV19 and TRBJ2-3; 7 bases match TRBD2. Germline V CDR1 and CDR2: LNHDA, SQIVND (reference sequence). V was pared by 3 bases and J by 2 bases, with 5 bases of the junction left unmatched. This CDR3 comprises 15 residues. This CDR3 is CASSMRGGNTDTQYF. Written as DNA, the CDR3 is TGTGCCAGTAGTATGCGCGGGGGTAACACAGATACGCAGTATTTT. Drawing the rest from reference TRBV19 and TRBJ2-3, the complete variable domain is DGGITQSPKYLFRKEGQNVTLSCEQNLNHDAMYWYRQDPGQGLRLIYYSQIVNDFQKGDIAEGYSVSREKKESFPLTVTSAQKNPTAFYLCASSMRGGNTDTQYFGPGTRLTVL.

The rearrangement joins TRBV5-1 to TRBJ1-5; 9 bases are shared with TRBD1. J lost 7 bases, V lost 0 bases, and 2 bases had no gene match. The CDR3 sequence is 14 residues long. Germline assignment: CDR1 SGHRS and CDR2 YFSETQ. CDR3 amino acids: CASSLGDRDQPQHF. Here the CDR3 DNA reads TGCGCCAGCAGCTTGGGGGACAGGGACCAGCCCCAGCATTTT.

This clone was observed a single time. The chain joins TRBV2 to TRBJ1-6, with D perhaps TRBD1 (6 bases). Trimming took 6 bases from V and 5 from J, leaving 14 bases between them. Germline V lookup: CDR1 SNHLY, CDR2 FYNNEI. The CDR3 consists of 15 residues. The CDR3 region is CASRAQDSNNSPLHF. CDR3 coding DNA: TGTGCCAGCAGAGCCCAGGACAGTAATAATTCACCCCTCCACTTT.

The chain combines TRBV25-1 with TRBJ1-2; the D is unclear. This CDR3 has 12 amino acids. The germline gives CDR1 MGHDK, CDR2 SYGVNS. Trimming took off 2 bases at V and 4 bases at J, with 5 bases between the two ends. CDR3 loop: CASSESLYGYTF. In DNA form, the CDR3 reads TGTGCCAGCAGTGAAAGTCTCTATGGCTACACCTTC.

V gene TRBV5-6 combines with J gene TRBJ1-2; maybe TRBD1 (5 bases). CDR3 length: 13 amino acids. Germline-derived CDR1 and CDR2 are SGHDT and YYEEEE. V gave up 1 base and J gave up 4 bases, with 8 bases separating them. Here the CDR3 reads CASSLWGGYGYTF. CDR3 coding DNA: TGTGCCAGCAGCTTGTGGGGGGGCTATGGCTACACCTTC.

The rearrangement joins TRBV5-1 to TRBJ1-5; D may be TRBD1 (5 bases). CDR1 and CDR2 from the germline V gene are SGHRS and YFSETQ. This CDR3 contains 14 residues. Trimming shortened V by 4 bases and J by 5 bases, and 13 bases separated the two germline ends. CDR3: CASSLGGGDQPQHF. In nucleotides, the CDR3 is TGCGCCAGCAGCCTTGGGGGTGGGGATCAGCCCCAGCATTTT.

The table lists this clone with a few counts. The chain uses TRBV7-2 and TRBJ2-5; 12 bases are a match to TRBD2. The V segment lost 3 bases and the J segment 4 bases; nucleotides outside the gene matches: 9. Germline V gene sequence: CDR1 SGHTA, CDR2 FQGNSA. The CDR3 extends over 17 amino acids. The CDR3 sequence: CASSFRASGGAGETQYF. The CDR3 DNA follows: TGTGCCAGCAGCTTCCGGGCTAGCGGGGGGGCAGGAGAGACCCAGTACTTC.

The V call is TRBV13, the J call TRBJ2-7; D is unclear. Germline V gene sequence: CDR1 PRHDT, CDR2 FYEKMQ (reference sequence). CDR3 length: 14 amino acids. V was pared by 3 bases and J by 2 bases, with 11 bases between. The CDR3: CASSFWGFPYEQYF. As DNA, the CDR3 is TGTGCCAGCAGCTTTTGGGGTTTCCCCTACGAGCAGTACTTC.

The DNA for the CDR3 is TGTGCCAGCTCACCAGGGACAGGGGACTACGAGCAGTACTTC. This codes for CASSPGTGDYEQYF. J is TRBJ2-7 and V is TRBV18, with 10 bases that match TRBD1. The CDR3 has 14 residues. Trimming removed 2 bases from V and 3 bases from J; junction bases left unmatched: 1. From germline, CDR1 is KGHSH and CDR2 LQKENI.

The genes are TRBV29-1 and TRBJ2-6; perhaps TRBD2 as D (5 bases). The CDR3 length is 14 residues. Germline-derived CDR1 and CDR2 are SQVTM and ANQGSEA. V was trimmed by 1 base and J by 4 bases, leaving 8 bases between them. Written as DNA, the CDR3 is TGCAGCGTTGAAGTCGGGAAGGGGGCCAACGTCCTGACTTTC. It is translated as CSVEVGKGANVLTF.

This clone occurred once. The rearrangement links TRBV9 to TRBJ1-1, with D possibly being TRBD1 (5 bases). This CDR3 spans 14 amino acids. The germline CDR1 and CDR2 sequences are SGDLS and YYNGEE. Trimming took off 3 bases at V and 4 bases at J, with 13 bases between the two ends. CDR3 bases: TGTGCCAGCAGCGAGGGGCAGGTTAGCACTGAAGCTTTCTTT. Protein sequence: CASSEGQVSTEAFF.

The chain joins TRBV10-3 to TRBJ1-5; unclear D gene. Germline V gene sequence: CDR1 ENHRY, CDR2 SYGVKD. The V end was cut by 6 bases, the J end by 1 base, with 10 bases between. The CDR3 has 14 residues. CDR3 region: CAIRPDSSNQPQHF. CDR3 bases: TGTGCCATCAGACCTGACTCGAGCAATCAGCCCCAGCATTTT.

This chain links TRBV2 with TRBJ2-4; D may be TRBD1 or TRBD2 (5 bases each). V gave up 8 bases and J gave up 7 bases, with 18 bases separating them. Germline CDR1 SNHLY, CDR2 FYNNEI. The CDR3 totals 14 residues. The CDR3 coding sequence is TGTGCCAGCCGACCATTTGAGGGGCTCAACATTCAGTACTTC. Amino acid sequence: CASRPFEGLNIQYF.

CDR3 sequence reads: CASSLIQGSQETQYF. As DNA, the CDR3 is TGTGCCAGCAGCTTGATTCAGGGAAGCCAAGAGACCCAGTACTTC. The chain has TRBV5-6 and TRBJ2-5; D possibly corresponds to TRBD1 (5 bases). V was shortened by 1 base and J by 1 base, with 11 bases between the two germline ends. Germline CDR1 is SGHDT and CDR2 is YYEEEE. The CDR3 totals 15 residues.

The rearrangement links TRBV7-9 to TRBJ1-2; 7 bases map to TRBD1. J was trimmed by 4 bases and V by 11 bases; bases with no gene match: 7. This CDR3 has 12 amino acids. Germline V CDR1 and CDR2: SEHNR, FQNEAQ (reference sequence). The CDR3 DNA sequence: TGTGCCGTAGGGGGCGCCGGCTATGGCTACACCTTC. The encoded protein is CAVGGAGYGYTF.

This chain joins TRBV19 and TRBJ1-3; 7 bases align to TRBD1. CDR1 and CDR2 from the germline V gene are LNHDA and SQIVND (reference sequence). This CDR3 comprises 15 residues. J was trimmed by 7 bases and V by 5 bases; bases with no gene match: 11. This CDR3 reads CASSPMSGQWNTIYF. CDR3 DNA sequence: TGTGCCAGTAGTCCCATGTCGGGACAGTGGAACACCATATATTTT.

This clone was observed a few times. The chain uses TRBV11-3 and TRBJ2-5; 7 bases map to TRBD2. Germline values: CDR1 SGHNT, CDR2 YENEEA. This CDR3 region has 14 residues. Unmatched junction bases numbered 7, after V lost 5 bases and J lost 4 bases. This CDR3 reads CASSDQASGETQYF. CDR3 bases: TGTGCCAGCAGCGACCAAGCTAGCGGAGAGACCCAGTACTTC.

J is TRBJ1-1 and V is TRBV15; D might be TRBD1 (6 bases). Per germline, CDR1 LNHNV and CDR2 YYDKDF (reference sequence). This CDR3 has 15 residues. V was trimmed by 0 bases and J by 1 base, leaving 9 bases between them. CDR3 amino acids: CATSRDRGRNTEAFF. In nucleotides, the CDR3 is TGTGCCACCAGCAGAGACAGGGGTCGGAACACTGAAGCTTTCTTT.

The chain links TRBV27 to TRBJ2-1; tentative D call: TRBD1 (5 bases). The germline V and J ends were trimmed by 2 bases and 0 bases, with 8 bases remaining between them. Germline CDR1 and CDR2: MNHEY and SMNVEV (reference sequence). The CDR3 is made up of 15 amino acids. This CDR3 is CASSLGRVSYNEQFF. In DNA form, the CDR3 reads TGTGCCAGCAGTTTAGGCAGGGTCTCCTACAATGAGCAGTTCTTC.

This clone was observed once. The CDR3 spells CASSLKDSPYNEQFF. The CDR3 region has the DNA TGTGCCAGCAGCTTAAAGGACAGTCCCTACAATGAGCAGTTCTTC. V usage is TRBV7-9 and J usage is TRBJ2-1; D perhaps matches TRBD1 (6 bases). The germline gives CDR1 SEHNR, CDR2 FQNEAQ (reference sequence). Trimming took off 2 bases at V and 2 bases at J, with 10 bases between the two ends. This CDR3 is built from 15 residues.

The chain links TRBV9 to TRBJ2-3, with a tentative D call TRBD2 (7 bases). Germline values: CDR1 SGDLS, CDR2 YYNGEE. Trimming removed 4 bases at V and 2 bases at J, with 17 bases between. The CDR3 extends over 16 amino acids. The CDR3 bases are TGTGCCAGCAGCCCACCCCGCGGGGGCCCCACAGATACGCAGTATTTT. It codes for CASSPPRGGPTDTQYF. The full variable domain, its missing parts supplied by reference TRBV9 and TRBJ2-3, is DSGVTQTPKHLITATGQRVTLRCSPRSGDLSVYWYQQSLDQGLQFLIQYYNGEERAKGNILERFSAQQFPDLHSELNLSSLELGDSALYFCASSPPRGGPTDTQYFGPGTRLTVL.

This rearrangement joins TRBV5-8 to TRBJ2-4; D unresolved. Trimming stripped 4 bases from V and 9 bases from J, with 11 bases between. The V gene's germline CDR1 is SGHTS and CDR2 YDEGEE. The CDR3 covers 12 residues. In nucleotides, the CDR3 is TGTGCCAGCAGCCCCCGACGGACCATTCAGTACTTC. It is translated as CASSPRRTIQYF.

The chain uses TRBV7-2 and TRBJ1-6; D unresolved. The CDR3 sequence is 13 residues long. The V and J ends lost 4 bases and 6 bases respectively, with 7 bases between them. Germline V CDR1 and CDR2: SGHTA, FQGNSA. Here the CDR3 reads CASSSYSNSPLHF. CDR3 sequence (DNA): TGTGCCAGCAGCTCCTACAGTAATTCACCCCTCCACTTT.

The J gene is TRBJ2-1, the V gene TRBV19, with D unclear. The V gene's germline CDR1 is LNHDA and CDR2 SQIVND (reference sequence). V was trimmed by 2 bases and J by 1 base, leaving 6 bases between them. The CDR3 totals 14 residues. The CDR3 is CASSIQASYNEQFF. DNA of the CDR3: TGTGCCAGTAGTATACAGGCTTCCTACAATGAGCAGTTCTTC.

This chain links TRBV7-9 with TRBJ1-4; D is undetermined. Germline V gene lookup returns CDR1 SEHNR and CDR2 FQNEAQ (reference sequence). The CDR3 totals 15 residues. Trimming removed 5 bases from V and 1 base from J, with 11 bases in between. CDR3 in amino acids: CASSPTEITNEKLFF. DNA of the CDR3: TGTGCCAGCAGCCCTACAGAGATAACTAATGAAAAACTGTTTTTT.